Listed below are T cell receptor beta chains from one sample, sequenced in a study of blood T cell repertoires in COVID-19. Repertoires were generated with immunoSEQ multiplex PCR, while TCRdb's copy carries only in-frame clones and drops some. The table includes about 130,000 clones, roughly 80% detected once. The sample consisted of peripheral blood. These receptors were collected from a woman aged 55-69 years with acute or convalescent COVID-19. CDR3s include the opening cysteine and the closing phenylalanine or tryptophan. The D gene is left open where the match is weak. Size is stated for part of the rows, as once, few or many counts, or as a class when the clone is expanded.

-	TRBV18	TRBJ1-2	-	CASSPGGGRDYGYTF	TGTGCCAGCTCACCTGGAGGTGGCAGAGACTATGGCTACACCTTC
-	TRBV5-1	TRBJ2-2	-	CASRYRGELFF	TGCGCCAGCAGGTATCGCGGGGAGCTGTTTTTT
-	TRBV6-6	TRBJ2-5	-	CASSGQGTQYF	TGTGCCAGCAGTGGTCAGGGAACCCAGTACTTC
TRBD1	TRBV6-5	TRBJ1-1	-	CASRPRQGMNTEAFF	TGTGCCAGCAGGCCACGACAGGGGATGAACACTGAAGCTTTCTTT
TRBD1	TRBV4-2	TRBJ2-3	-	CASSYRTGADTQYF	TGTGCCAGCAGCTACAGGACAGGAGCAGATACGCAGTATTTT
TRBD1	TRBV19	TRBJ1-5	-	CATQTGGNQPQHF	TGTGCCACCCAGACAGGGGGCAACCAGCCCCAGCATTTT
-	TRBV20-1	TRBJ2-4	-	CSASGMVAGVVKNIQYF	TGCAGTGCTAGTGGCATGGTGGCAGGGGTAGTCAAAAACATTCAGTACTTC
-	TRBV9	TRBJ1-3	once	CASSAWGGTSGNTIYF	TGTGCCAGCAGCGCTTGGGGGGGCACGTCTGGAAACACCATATATTTT
TRBD2	TRBV3-1/TRBV3-2	TRBJ2-7	-	CASSPKIWAGGSYEQYF	TGTGCCAGCAGCCCCAAGATCTGGGCGGGGGGTTCCTACGAGCAGTACTTC
-	TRBV19	TRBJ2-6	once	CASNPGAGANVLTF	TGTGCCAGTAACCCGGGGGCTGGGGCCAACGTCCTGACTTTC
-	TRBV3-1/TRBV3-2	TRBJ1-3	-	CASSQISTVTSGNTIYF	TGTGCCAGCAGCCAAATTAGTACAGTAACCTCTGGAAACACCATATATTTT
TRBD1	TRBV7-6	TRBJ1-4	-	CASSLGGTGREKLFF	TGTGCCAGCAGCTTAGGGGGGACAGGTCGAGAAAAACTGTTTTTT
-	TRBV19	TRBJ1-4	few	CASRNEGQEKLFF	TGTGCCAGTAGGAACGAGGGTCAGGAAAAACTGTTTTTT
TRBD1	TRBV30	TRBJ1-2	-	CAWTTGPPYGYTF	TGTGCCTGGACGACAGGGCCCCCCTACGGCTACACCTTC
TRBD1	TRBV2	TRBJ2-7	-	CASRQGGEQYF	TGTGCCAGCCGACAGGGTGGCGAGCAGTACTTC
-	TRBV7-9	TRBJ2-1	-	CASSFGLNEQFF	TGTGCCAGCAGTTTCGGACTTAATGAGCAGTTCTTC